Sequencing of this TCR beta chain was carried out in a study of blood T cells in healthy people across ages. This clonotype has only a few counts. V was shortened by 5 bases and J by 4 bases, with 14 bases between the two germline ends. The CDR3 sequence is 14 residues long. The second PCR ran about 6 to 11 cycles with a sample-barcoded 5' primer and J-beta primers. TCRdb recomputed calls from the 5' RACE reads with MiXCR, one row per CDR3 protein. The table includes 1.5 million to 2 million distinct CDR3 sequences, around 35% detected once. This receptor was taken from a woman younger than 45 in good health. The V and J genes are TRBV12-3 or TRBV12-4 and TRBJ1-2, with a weak D call TRBD1 (5 bases). Input material: blood. The CDR3 coding sequence is TGTGCCAGCAGTCTGGGGGTGGCAGTCTATGGCTACACCTTC. It translates to CASSLGVAVYGYTF.